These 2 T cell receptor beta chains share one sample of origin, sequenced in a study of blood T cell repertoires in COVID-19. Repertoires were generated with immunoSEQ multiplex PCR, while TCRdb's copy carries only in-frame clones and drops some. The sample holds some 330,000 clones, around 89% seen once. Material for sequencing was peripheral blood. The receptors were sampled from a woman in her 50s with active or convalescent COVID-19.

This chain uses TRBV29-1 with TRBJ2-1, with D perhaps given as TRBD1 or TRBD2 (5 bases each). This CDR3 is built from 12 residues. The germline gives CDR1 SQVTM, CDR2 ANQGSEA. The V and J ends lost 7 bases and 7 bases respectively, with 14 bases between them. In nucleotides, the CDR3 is TGCAGCGGGGGACGGGGTTCGAATGAGCAGTTCTTC. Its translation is CSGGRGSNEQFF.

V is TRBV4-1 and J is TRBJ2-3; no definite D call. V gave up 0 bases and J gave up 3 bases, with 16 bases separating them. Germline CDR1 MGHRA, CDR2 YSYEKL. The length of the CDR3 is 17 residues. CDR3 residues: CASSQDTVLRVTDTQYF. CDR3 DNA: TGCGCCAGCAGCCAAGACACGGTCTTAAGAGTTACAGATACGCAGTATTTT.